This TCR beta chain stems from a study of blood T cell repertoires in COVID-19. This table comes from immunoSEQ multiplex PCR, and its TCRdb copy is limited to in-frame clones, with some not included. The table lists approximately 200,000 clones, 85% to 95% of them singletons. The receptor's source is a man between 25 and 39 years old with COVID-19, enrolled during active disease. The source material was peripheral blood.

CDR3 loop: CASSWTQGRGTEAFF. Written as DNA, the CDR3 is TGCGCCAGCAGCTGGACCCAGGGGCGCGGCACTGAAGCTTTCTTT. This chain connects TRBV5-1 to TRBJ1-1, with D perhaps TRBD1 (6 bases). The V gene's germline CDR1 is SGHRS and CDR2 YFSETQ. The CDR3 loop spans 15 amino acids. V was pared by 3 bases and J by 4 bases, with 16 bases between.